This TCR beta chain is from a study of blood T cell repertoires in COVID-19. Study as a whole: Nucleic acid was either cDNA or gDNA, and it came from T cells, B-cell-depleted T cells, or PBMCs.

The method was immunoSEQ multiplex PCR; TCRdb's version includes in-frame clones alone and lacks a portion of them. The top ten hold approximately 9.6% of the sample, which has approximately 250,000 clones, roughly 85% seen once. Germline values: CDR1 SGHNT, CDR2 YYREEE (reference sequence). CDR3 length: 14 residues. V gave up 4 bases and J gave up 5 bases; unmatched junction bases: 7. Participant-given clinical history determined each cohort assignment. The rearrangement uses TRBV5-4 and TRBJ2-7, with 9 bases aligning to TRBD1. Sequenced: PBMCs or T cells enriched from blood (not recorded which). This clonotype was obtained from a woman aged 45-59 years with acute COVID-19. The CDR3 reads CASSRDRVLHEQYF. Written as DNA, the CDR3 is TGTGCCAGCAGCCGGGACAGGGTCTTGCACGAGCAGTACTTC.